These 17 T cell receptor beta chains were all obtained from the same sample, sequenced in a study of cytomegalovirus exposure and HLA in healthy donors. The PCR ran on 60 Vbeta and 13 Jbeta primers. TCRdb keeps only in-frame clones here, not all; method: immunoSEQ multiplex PCR. Of some 150,000 clones detected, around 75% appear once; the ten largest clones hold approximately 1.8%. Sequencing used PBMCs. The receptors derive from a woman in her thirties in good health and CMV-seronegative.

The V and J genes are TRBV7-9 and TRBJ1-1, with D unresolved. The V end was cut by 0 bases, the J end by 0 bases, with 11 bases between. Germline CDR1 and CDR2: SEHNR and FQNEAQ (reference sequence). The CDR3 spans 16 residues. CDR3 in DNA: TGTGCCAGCAGCTTAGCCCCCCCCGGGATGAACACTGAAGCTTTCTTT. It yields the protein CASSLAPPGMNTEAFF.

The chain recombines TRBV5-1 with TRBJ2-3; a possible D gene is TRBD2 (8 bases). This CDR3 contains 19 residues. Trimming removed 3 bases at V and 3 bases at J, with 26 bases between. Germline loops: CDR1 SGHRS, CDR2 YFSETQ. CDR3 amino acids: CASSSPRTGGRIRTDTQYF. Here the CDR3 DNA reads TGCGCCAGCAGCTCCCCCAGGACAGGCGGGAGGATAAGGACAGATACGCAGTATTTT.

The V gene is TRBV4-2, the J gene TRBJ1-2; possibly TRBD1 for D (5 bases). Germline CDR1 reads LGHNA; CDR2 reads YNFKEQ. The length of the CDR3 is 15 residues. V was shortened by 0 bases and J by 0 bases, with 8 bases between the two germline ends. The CDR3 loop reads CASSQDSRANYGYTF. The DNA for the CDR3 is TGTGCCAGCAGCCAAGATTCCAGGGCTAACTATGGCTACACCTTC.

The chain couples TRBV27 to TRBJ1-3; D remains unclear. V gave up 0 bases and J gave up 0 bases, with 9 bases separating them. CDR1 and CDR2 (germline): MNHEY, SMNVEV (reference sequence). The CDR3 covers 16 residues. CDR3 amino acids: CASSLSSRSSGNTIYF. DNA for the CDR3: TGTGCCAGCAGTTTATCCTCGAGGAGCTCTGGAAACACCATATATTTT.

V and J are TRBV6-1 and TRBJ2-3; a weak D match, TRBD1 (5 bases). V was cut by 8 bases and J by 0 bases, with 15 bases left in between. The germline gives CDR1 MNHNS, CDR2 SASEGT. The CDR3 is 15 amino acids. The CDR3 DNA sequence: TGTGCCAGCGGGTCAGGGCCTTTAAGCACAGATACGCAGTATTTT. It yields the protein CASGSGPLSTDTQYF.

This sequence joins TRBV28 and TRBJ2-6; D gene ambiguous. Germline CDR1 MDHEN, CDR2 SYDVKM. Deletions cut 3 bases from V and 0 bases from J, with 6 bases between. The CDR3 contains 15 residues. CDR3 coding DNA: TGTGCCAGCAGTTTCCTCGGCTCTGGGGCCAACGTCCTGACTTTC. This translates into CASSFLGSGANVLTF.

The V gene is TRBV28, the J gene TRBJ1-4; tentative D call: TRBD1 (6 bases). Germline assignment: CDR1 MDHEN and CDR2 SYDVKM. Trimming pared 6 bases from V and 7 bases from J, leaving 18 bases between. The CDR3 is 15 amino acids. As DNA, the CDR3 is TGTGCCAGCAGGGGGGGAGGGACATACCCTGAAAAACTGTTTTTT. Protein: CASRGGGTYPEKLFF. The full variable domain, completed using reference TRBV28 and TRBJ1-4, is DVKVTQSSRYLVKRTGEKVFLECVQDMDHENMFWYRQDPGLGLRLIYFSYDVKMKEKGDIPEGYSVSREKKERFSLILESASTNQTSMYLCASRGGGTYPEKLFFGSGTQLSVL.

The chain links TRBV7-8 to TRBJ1-2; a weak D match, TRBD1 (6 bases). The V end was cut by 5 bases, the J end by 5 bases, with 15 bases between. Germline values: CDR1 SGHVS, CDR2 FQNEAQ. This CDR3 comprises 14 residues. The CDR3 region is CASSPQGSRYGYTF. For the CDR3, the DNA is TGTGCCAGCAGCCCTCAGGGGAGTAGGTATGGCTACACCTTC.

This clone has a handful of counts. The V and J genes are TRBV7-6 and TRBJ2-5; 16 nucleotides line up with TRBD2. Trimming at V came to 2 bases and at J to 10 bases, leaving 4 bases not matched to a gene. Germline V gene sequence: CDR1 SGHVS, CDR2 FNYEAQ. The CDR3 spans 15 residues. CDR3 in DNA: TGTGCCAGCAGCTTATTGGGACTAGCGGGGGGGAACCAGTACTTC. Translation: CASSLLGLAGGNQYF.

The chain links TRBV6-6 to TRBJ2-1; unclear D gene. V was shortened by 2 bases and J by 1 base, with 9 bases between the two germline ends. Germline loops: CDR1 MNHNY, CDR2 SVGAGI (reference sequence). CDR3 length equals 15 residues. In DNA form, the CDR3 reads TGTGCCAGCAGTTACAGCGCGCTTTCCTACAATGAGCAGTTCTTC. Translated, it gives CASSYSALSYNEQFF.

In its sample, this clone was seen a few times. The CDR3 nucleotides are TGTGCCAGCAGCTTAGAGGGCAGGGGCGCCTACGAGCAGTACGTC. It is translated as CASSLEGRGAYEQYV. The chain is built from TRBV11-2 and TRBJ2-7; D might be TRBD1 (6 bases). CDR1 and CDR2 (germline): SGHAT, FQNNGV. V dropped 0 bases and J dropped 2 bases, with 11 bases sitting between them. The CDR3 sequence is 15 residues long.

The chain is built from TRBV6-1 and TRBJ1-4; 9 bases are shared with TRBD1. This CDR3 comprises 14 residues. Germline lookup yields CDR1 MNHNS and CDR2 SASEGT. The V gene end was trimmed by 8 bases and the J gene end by 11 bases; junction bases not matched to a gene: 12. The CDR3 spells CASRGGQGGLKLFF. The CDR3 DNA follows: TGTGCCAGCCGTGGGGGACAGGGAGGCTTGAAACTGTTTTTT.

V is TRBV29-1 and J is TRBJ2-5; TRBD1 matches 10 bases. The ends lost 2 bases at V and 4 bases at J; junction bases unmatched: 1. This CDR3 has 13 residues. In germline, CDR1 is SQVTM, CDR2 ANQGSEA. This CDR3 reads CSVERDRGETQYF. The CDR3 region has the DNA TGCAGCGTTGAAAGGGACAGGGGAGAGACCCAGTACTTC.

This clone has just a few counts. The V call is TRBV9, the J call TRBJ2-5; 9 bases match TRBD2. Trimming removed 3 bases from V and 5 bases from J; junction bases left unmatched: 5. The CDR3 is made up of 14 amino acids. Germline V gene data show CDR1 as SGDLS and CDR2 as YYNGEE. The CDR3 region has the DNA TGTGCCAGCAGCGCGGGACTAGCCACGGAGACCCAGTACTTC. Translation: CASSAGLATETQYF.

The sample holds a few counts of this clone. The chain combines TRBV6-6 with TRBJ2-7; 11 bases fit TRBD1. J was trimmed by 4 bases and V by 6 bases; bases with no gene match: 11. The CDR3 runs 16 residues. The germline CDR1 and CDR2 sequences are MNHNY and SVGAGI (reference sequence). The DNA for the CDR3 is TGTGCCAGCAGCCCCCAGGGACAGGGGGGTGGATACGAGCAGTACGTC. Its translation is CASSPQGQGGGYEQYV.

V usage is TRBV7-3 and J usage is TRBJ1-1, with 8 bases that match TRBD1. Per the germline V gene, CDR1 is SGHTA and CDR2 is FQGTGA. The CDR3 extends over 13 amino acids. V was clipped by 8 bases and J by 4 bases; unmatched bases: 6. The CDR3 protein is CASARQGFTEAFF. The CDR3 DNA sequence: TGTGCCAGCGCGCGACAGGGGTTCACTGAAGCTTTCTTT.

This chain connects TRBV4-1 to TRBJ2-1, with 7 bases that match TRBD1. CDR1 is MGHRA and CDR2 is YSYEKL in the germline V gene. J lost 3 bases, V lost 2 bases, and 7 bases had no gene match. There are 16 residues in the CDR3. The DNA of the CDR3 is TGCGCCAGCAGCCAATCACGACAGGGCCTCTACAATGAGCAGTTCTTC. Amino acid sequence: CASSQSRQGLYNEQFF.